This TCR beta chain was recovered during a study of cytomegalovirus exposure and HLA in healthy donors. The study's findings and limits: Researchers catalogued under 200 TCR beta chains as cytomegalovirus-associated. A few CMV-associated chains proved CMV antigen-specific in vitro.

The CDR3 has 14 amino acids. The junction had 3 bases not matched to a gene; V was cut back by 6 bases and J by 2 bases. Germline loops: CDR1 LNHDA, CDR2 SQIVND (reference sequence). Turning to this clone: Its antigen is currently unknown.

The repertoire was sequenced with immunoSEQ multiplex PCR; TCRdb's copy has only in-frame clones and lacks some. Here the sample spans 100,000 or so clones, approximately 88% being singletons. Sequencing was carried out using PBMCs. The receptor comes from a woman aged 30 to 39 in good health and CMV-seronegative. The chain has TRBV19 and TRBJ2-7, with 11 bases matching TRBD2. The CDR3 here is CASRQTSGAYEQYF. DNA of the CDR3: TGTGCCAGTAGGCAGACTAGCGGGGCCTACGAGCAGTACTTC.